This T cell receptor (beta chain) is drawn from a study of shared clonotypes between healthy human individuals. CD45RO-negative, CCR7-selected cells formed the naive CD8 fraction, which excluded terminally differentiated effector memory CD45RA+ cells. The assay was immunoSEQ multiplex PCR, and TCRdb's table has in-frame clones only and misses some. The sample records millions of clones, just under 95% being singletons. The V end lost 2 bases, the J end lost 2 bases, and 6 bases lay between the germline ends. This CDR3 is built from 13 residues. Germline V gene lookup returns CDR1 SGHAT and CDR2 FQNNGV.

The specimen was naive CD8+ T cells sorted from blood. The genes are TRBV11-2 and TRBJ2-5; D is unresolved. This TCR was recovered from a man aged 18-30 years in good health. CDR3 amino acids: CASSLSAQETQYF. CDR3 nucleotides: TGTGCCAGCAGCTTAAGTGCTCAAGAGACCCAGTACTTC.